Following are 4 T cell receptor beta chains from one sample sequenced in a study of OX40 agonist ivuxolimab in advanced cancers. The table came from immunoSEQ multiplex PCR; TCRdb's copy has only in-frame clones and leaves some out. The sample records fewer than 100,000 clones, roughly nine tenths being singletons. The material was CD4+ or CD8+ T cells sorted from blood, obtained in a trial of the OX40 agonist ivuxolimab. The receptor source for this set is an adult with an advanced solid tumor such as melanoma, head and neck, liver or kidney cancer.

The chain combines TRBV6-5 with TRBJ1-4, with D perhaps TRBD1 (5 bases). CDR1 MNHEY and CDR2 SVGAGI come from the germline V gene. CDR3 length equals 14 residues. Trimming removed 2 bases from V and 5 bases from J, with 9 bases in between. CDR3 nucleotide sequence: TGTGCCAGCAGTTACGGATGGGGGAATGAAAAACTGTTTTTT. It encodes CASSYGWGNEKLFF.

This CDR3 reads CASSHQGAEAFF. The CDR3 DNA follows: TGTGCCAGCAGCCACCAGGGGGCTGAAGCTTTCTTT. The chain is built from TRBV4-2 and TRBJ1-1; 7 bases match TRBD1. Germline V gene lookup returns CDR1 LGHNA and CDR2 YNFKEQ. J gave up 6 bases and V 3 bases, and 1 base lay outside the gene matches. This CDR3 comprises 12 residues.

The rearrangement joins TRBV11-3 to TRBJ1-4; the match to TRBD1 covers 9 bases. Germline values: CDR1 SGHNT, CDR2 YENEEA. The CDR3 is 14 residues long. The V and J ends lost 4 bases and 5 bases, in that order; junction bases with no gene match: 2. CDR3 loop: CASSSGTGNEKLFF. In DNA, the CDR3 is TGTGCCAGCAGCTCCGGGACAGGGAATGAAAAACTGTTTTTT.

The rearrangement uses TRBV13 and TRBJ1-3; D might be TRBD1 (5 bases). Germline-derived CDR1 and CDR2 are PRHDT and FYEKMQ (reference sequence). V lost 1 base, J lost 0 bases, and 10 bases lay in between. The CDR3 length is 16 residues. The DNA of the CDR3 is TGTGCCAGCAGCTTAGCAGGGATTATCTCTGGAAACACCATATATTTT. This codes for CASSLAGIISGNTIYF. The full variable domain, completed using reference TRBV13 and TRBJ1-3, is AAGVIQSPRHLIKEKRETATLKCYPIPRHDTVYWYQQGPGQDPQFLISFYEKMQSDKGSIPDRFSAQQFSDYHSELNMSSLELGDSALYFCASSLAGIISGNTIYFGEGSWLTVV.